This T cell receptor (beta chain) stems from a study of T-cell reconstitution after alpha-beta-depleted transplantation in children. The CDR3 extends over 11 amino acids. Unique molecular identifiers were used in preparing the TCRbeta library. TCRdb itself ran the PCR reads through MiXCR, one entry per CDR3 protein. The table has approximately 490,000 distinct CDR3 sequences, about 12% seen once. In its sample, this clonotype was seen many times. The germline gene is not matched at one end of the junction; a read error may be the cause. The source material was PBMCs from the stem cell graft donor, sampled from the stem cell graft. The V call is TRBV12-3 or TRBV12-4, the J call TRBJ2-7, with D hard to call. The source of this sequence is a human donor who donated a stem cell graft to a child with combined immunodeficiency. CDR3: CASSLSFEQYF. CDR3 DNA sequence: TGTGCCAGCAGTTTATCCTTCGAGCAGTACTTC.